This paragraph covers one T cell receptor (beta chain) sequence. The method was immunoSEQ multiplex PCR; TCRdb's version includes in-frame clones alone and lacks a portion of them. The table has about 69,000 clones, 65% to 80% seen once; the top ten hold approximately 2.5%. This entry comes from a study of OX40 agonist ivuxolimab in advanced cancers. There are 14 residues in the CDR3. J gave up 6 bases and V 5 bases, and 2 bases lay outside the gene matches. Germline V gene data show CDR1 as MNHEY and CDR2 as SVGAGI. The sequences come from CD4+ or CD8+ T cells sorted from blood, collected in a trial of the OX40 agonist ivuxolimab. This TCR came from an adult with an advanced solid tumor such as melanoma, head and neck, liver or kidney cancer. V gene TRBV6-5 combines with J gene TRBJ1-6, with 9 bases that match TRBD1. As DNA, the CDR3 is TGTGCCAGCAGTCGGGACAGGGCTAATTCACCCCTCCACTTT. This gives the protein CASSRDRANSPLHF.